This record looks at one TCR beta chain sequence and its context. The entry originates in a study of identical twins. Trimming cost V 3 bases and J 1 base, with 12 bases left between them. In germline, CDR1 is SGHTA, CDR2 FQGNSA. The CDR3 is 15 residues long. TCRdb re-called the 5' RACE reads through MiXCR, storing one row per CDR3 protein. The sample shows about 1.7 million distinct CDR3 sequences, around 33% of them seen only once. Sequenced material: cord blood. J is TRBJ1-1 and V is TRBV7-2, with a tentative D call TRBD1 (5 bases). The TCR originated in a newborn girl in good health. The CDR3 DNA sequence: TGTGCCAGCAGCTTTATCAGGGACCCGAACACTGAAGCTTTCTTT. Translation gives CASSFIRDPNTEAFF.